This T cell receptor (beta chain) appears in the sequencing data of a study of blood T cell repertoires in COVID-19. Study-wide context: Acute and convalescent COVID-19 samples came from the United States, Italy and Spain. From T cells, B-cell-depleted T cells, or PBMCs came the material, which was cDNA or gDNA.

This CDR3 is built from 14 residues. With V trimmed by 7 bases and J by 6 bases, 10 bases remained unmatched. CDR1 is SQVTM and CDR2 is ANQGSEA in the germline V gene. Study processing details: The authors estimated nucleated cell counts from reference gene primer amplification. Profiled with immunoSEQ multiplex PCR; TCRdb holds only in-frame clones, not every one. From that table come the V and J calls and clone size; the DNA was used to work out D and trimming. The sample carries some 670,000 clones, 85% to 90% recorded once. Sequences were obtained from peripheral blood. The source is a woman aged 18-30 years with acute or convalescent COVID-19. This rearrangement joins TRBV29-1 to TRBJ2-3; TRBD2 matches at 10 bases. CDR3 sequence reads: CSEGAGGRWDTQYF. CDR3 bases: TGCAGCGAAGGAGCGGGGGGGCGGTGGGATACGCAGTATTTT.